The 9 T cell receptor beta chains presented below share a single source sample, sequenced in a study of T cells in Graves' hyperthyroidism and ophthalmopathy. There were TCR beta CDR3 regions amplified from RNA transcripts. The HTBI set primed first-round TCR CDR3 RT-PCR. Each CDR3 protein gets one entry after TCRdb re-called the multiplex PCR reads with MiXCR. The repertoire holds 200,000 to 300,000 distinct CDR3 sequences, with roughly 17% as singletons. Specimen: blood. The receptors stem from a woman aged 18-29 years with Graves' ophthalmopathy.

This clonotype was found many times. The chain links TRBV20-1 to TRBJ2-1; D is undetermined. CDR3 length equals 13 residues. Germline V lookup: CDR1 DFQATT, CDR2 SNEGSKA (reference sequence). Trimming took off 8 bases at V and 1 base at J, with 12 bases between the two ends. CDR3: CSPSSASYNEQFF. Here the CDR3 DNA reads TGCAGTCCCTCAAGCGCATCCTACAATGAGCAGTTCTTC.

This clonotype was seen repeatedly, ten times or more. The J gene is TRBJ1-1, the V gene TRBV20-1, with D perhaps matching TRBD1 (6 bases). Germline CDR1 reads DFQATT; CDR2 reads SNEGSKA (reference sequence). The CDR3 spans 12 residues. The germline V and J ends were trimmed by 6 bases and 1 base, with 9 bases remaining between them. Here the CDR3 reads CSASQGNTEAFF. The CDR3 nucleotides read TGCAGTGCATCACAGGGGAACACTGAAGCTTTCTTT.

This clonotype was observed many times. This chain joins TRBV6-1 and TRBJ1-5; maybe TRBD1 (5 bases). The CDR3 has 15 amino acids. Per germline, CDR1 MNHNS and CDR2 SASEGT. V was shortened by 6 bases and J by 3 bases, with 15 bases between the two germline ends. The CDR3 nucleotides are TGTGCCAGCAGGCCCAACCGACAGCCCAATCAGCCCCAGCATTTT. Its protein is CASRPNRQPNQPQHF.

This clonotype was counted between two and nine times. This chain links TRBV4-1 with TRBJ2-1; no definite D call. V was trimmed by 5 bases and J by 5 bases, leaving 13 bases between them. The CDR3 has 14 amino acids. CDR1 is MGHRA, CDR2 YSYEKL, per germline. This CDR3 reads CASSFDEANNEQFF. The CDR3 bases are TGCGCCAGCAGCTTTGATGAGGCCAACAATGAGCAGTTCTTC.

There are many counts of this clonotype. CDR3: CSARTAGSQGEQYF. In DNA, the CDR3 is TGCAGTGCTAGAACTGCAGGATCCCAGGGCGAGCAGTACTTC. The chain uses TRBV20-1 and TRBJ2-7; tentatively, D is TRBD1 (5 bases). Germline loops: CDR1 DFQATT, CDR2 SNEGSKA (reference sequence). The CDR3 is made up of 14 amino acids. V was trimmed by 2 bases and J by 6 bases, leaving 17 bases between them.

The chain couples TRBV7-2 to TRBJ2-7; 8 bases are a match to TRBD1. CDR3 length: 15 amino acids. With 5 bases clipped from V and 5 bases from J, the junction kept 11 bases outside the gene matches. Per germline, CDR1 SGHTA and CDR2 FQGNSA. The CDR3 region has the DNA TGTGCCAGCAGCCCTCCCGGGACAGGATCCAACGAGCAGTACTTC. It yields the protein CASSPPGTGSNEQYF. Supplemented by reference TRBV7-2 and TRBJ2-7, the full variable domain reads GAGVSQSPSNKVTEKGKDVELRCDPISGHTALYWYRQSLGQGLEFLIYFQGNSAPDKSGLPSDRFSAERTGGSVSTLTIQRTQQEDSAVYLCASSPPGTGSNEQYFGPGTRLTVT.

This clonotype was recorded many times. This chain connects TRBV5-1 to TRBJ1-1; D is unresolved. The germline V gene encodes CDR1 SGHRS and CDR2 YFSETQ. This CDR3 has 14 amino acids. Trimming shortened V by 1 base and J by 0 bases, and 7 bases separated the two germline ends. CDR3 nucleotide sequence: TGCGCCAGCAGCTTGAATGGGATGAACACTGAAGCTTTCTTT. The encoded protein is CASSLNGMNTEAFF.

The table lists this clonotype with many counts. The J gene is TRBJ1-2, the V gene TRBV28; a possible D gene is TRBD1 (5 bases). The CDR3 spans 14 residues. The germline gives CDR1 MDHEN, CDR2 SYDVKM. V shed 4 bases and J shed 1 base, with 10 bases lying between them. This CDR3 is CASSSSTVNYGYTF. CDR3 DNA: TGTGCCAGCAGTTCCTCGACAGTTAACTATGGCTACACCTTC.

This clonotype was observed many times. This CDR3 is CASSITLDSLVNTEAFF. DNA for the CDR3: TGTGCCAGTAGTATTACCCTGGACAGTTTGGTGAACACTGAAGCTTTCTTT. The chain links TRBV19 to TRBJ1-1; maybe TRBD1 (6 bases). With 3 bases removed from V and 0 bases from J, the gap between germline ends came to 17 bases. The CDR3 has 17 residues. Germline assignment: CDR1 LNHDA and CDR2 SQIVND (reference sequence). Complete variable domain (other parts from reference TRBV19 and TRBJ1-1): DGGITQSPKYLFRKEGQNVTLSCEQNLNHDAMYWYRQDPGQGLRLIYYSQIVNDFQKGDIAEGYSVSREKKESFPLTVTSAQKNPTAFYLCASSITLDSLVNTEAFFGQGTRLTVV.